This T cell receptor (beta chain) appears in the sequencing data of a study of CD8 T cells in Susac syndrome. The germline V gene has CDR1 SGHDN and CDR2 FVKESK. Trimming at V came to 6 bases and at J to 7 bases, leaving 16 bases not matched to a gene. The CDR3 is made up of 17 amino acids. RNA totalling about 0.5 to 1 ug underwent reverse transcription with random hexamers. Amplification of TCR beta CDR3 by immunoSEQ multiplex PCR spanned 54 Vbeta and 13 Jbeta. One entry per CDR3 protein, called by TCRdb with MiXCR from the immunoSEQ multiplex PCR reads. There are 150,000 to 250,000 distinct CDR3 sequences in the sample; nearly 95% occur only once, and approximately 0.097% lies in the top ten. Study-wide points: It was acknowledged in the study that the number of individuals who were included in its TCR sequencing and HLA analysis was relatively small.

In blood CD8+ and CD4+ T cells, TCR beta underwent sequencing. The multiple sclerosis controls were treatment-naive patients, and their relapsing-remitting disease was stable or active. Comments on this clonotype: Antigen: not known.

The J gene is TRBJ2-1, the V gene TRBV14, with 9 bases fitting TRBD2. The source material was CD4+ T cells from PBMCs. The source is a human donor with multiple sclerosis. CDR3 sequence reads: CASSPRASGIFLNEQFF. The CDR3 DNA reads TGTGCCAGCAGTCCTAGGGCTAGCGGGATCTTTCTTAATGAGCAGTTCTTC.